This TCR beta chain was sequenced for a study of cytomegalovirus exposure and HLA in healthy donors. Trimming removed 1 base at V and 6 bases at J, with 9 bases between. Germline V lookup: CDR1 SEHNR, CDR2 FQNEAQ (reference sequence). There are 14 residues in the CDR3. Use of 60 Vbeta and 13 Jbeta primers characterized the PCR. Measured with immunoSEQ multiplex PCR; TCRdb has only the in-frame clones, and not every one. The table includes under 130,000 clones, about three quarters detected once. This clonotype originated in a female donor in good health and CMV-seropositive. Sample: PBMCs. The chain employs TRBV7-9 and TRBJ1-4; a possible D gene is TRBD1 (6 bases). Written as DNA, the CDR3 is TGTGCCAGCAGCTTAGGACAGGTGGATGAAAAACTGTTTTTT. It codes for CASSLGQVDEKLFF.